This paragraph covers one TCR beta chain sequence. Its antigen is currently unknown. These data are taken from a study of cytomegalovirus exposure and HLA in healthy donors. J gave up 4 bases and V 0 bases, and 3 bases lay outside the gene matches. This CDR3 is 16 amino acids long. Germline values: CDR1 SGHTA, CDR2 FQGNSA. General study findings and limits: Listed as cytomegalovirus-associated were about 160 TCR beta chains. Because they were indistinguishable, some V segments, including TRBV6-2 and TRBV6-3, were excluded. A later analysis showed TCR association rates differing by HLA locus, peaking at DRB1 and lowest at HLA-C.

PCR used 60 Vbeta primers and 13 Jbeta primers. Produced via immunoSEQ multiplex PCR; TCRdb's table is partial and in-frame only. The sample yields 100,000 to 150,000 clones, roughly four fifths seen once. This sequence was found in a woman in her 50s in good health and CMV-seronegative. The sample consisted of PBMCs. The V gene is TRBV7-2, the J gene TRBJ2-1; 10 bases map to TRBD2. The CDR3 DNA reads as TGTGCCAGCAGCTTAGCGAGCGGGAGGGGTTACAATGAGCAGTTCTTC. It specifies CASSLASGRGYNEQFF.